This TCR beta chain was sequenced during a study of blood T cells in healthy people across ages (dated by TCRdb to between 2015 and 2017). Background on the whole study: In model experiments, template switching captured roughly one uniquely barcoded TCR beta cDNA molecule for every two T cells. Age-related changes in TCR beta repertoire diversity were measured in the study by deep sequencing normalized with unique cDNA molecular identifiers. Four age groups were formed from the donors: young (average 16 years), middle-aged (approximately 39), aged (about 68) and long-lived (about 80). To avoid experimental bias, donors of different ages were randomly spread across the sequencing lanes. For two donors (one aged 18 to 29 and one aged 80 or older), the study analyzed two additional independent replicas of 1 million unique cDNA reads from the same blood draw. Paper-wide results and their limitations: Compared with the aged group, more naive CD4+ T cells, fewer expanded clones and increased TCR diversity were shown by the long-lived group, suggesting age selection. Because the CMV infection status of the donors was unknown, age-related changes in expanded clonotypes may potentially have been confounded. Estimates of total diversity based on one million sequenced T cells were regarded as lower bounds and as underestimates. There was a strong correlation between observed TCR beta diversity and the percentage of naive T cells measured by flow cytometry. Bulk unsorted PBMC profiling prevented conclusive comparison of naive and antigen-experienced compartments. Observed TCR beta diversity per million T cells fell roughly linearly with age, and a significant reduction was already apparent by age roughly 41.

V is cut by 10 bases and J by 8 bases, and the space between the germline ends is 17 bases. Inclusive of the bounding cysteine and phenylalanine, the CDR3 is 13 residues long. Only the CDR3 region is kept as DNA, spanning 39 bases read in frame from base 1. The donors were roughly 40 Caucasian individuals from Russia, aged roughly 6 to 100 years, who were systemically healthy. Each donor gave about 9.8 milliliters of peripheral blood, drawn into EDTA-treated Vacutainer tubes. Ficoll-Paque density-gradient centrifugation was used to isolate PBMCs, with at least 7 million per sample. Trizol reagent was used to extract total RNA from PBMCs, with at least 5 micrograms per sample. For every donor, an aliquot of PBMCs went through flow cytometry to measure the percentages of naive CD45RAhigh/CD27high T cells. A few counts support this clonotype. Its antigen is currently not known. No much larger clone exists at a distance of one base, and base qualities are not known.

The library was obtained by 5' RACE. Sequencing was carried out with an Illumina HiSeq 2500. A second roughly 7 to 11 cycle PCR used a sample-barcoded 5' primer and a J-beta primer mix. A unique molecular identifier was introduced onto each TCR beta cDNA molecule by a template-switch 5' adaptor carrying 12 random nucleotides. Each sample yielded at least 3 million CDR3-containing paired-end reads. First-strand cDNA synthesis was performed from all RNA using the Mint cDNA synthesis kit, with priming by a TRBC-specific oligonucleotide. All cDNA was treated with uracil-DNA glycosylase and then went through a first 18-cycle PCR with the universal primers M1SS and BC2_uni_R. The source study handled its data this way. For normalization, 1 million high-quality reads, each with a distinct molecular identifier, were randomly selected from each sample. Instead of being binned into consensus sequences, reads with shared molecular identifiers were discarded. MiTCR, set to a Q25 quality threshold and the strictest error-elimination algorithm, was used for CDR3 identification, clonotype clustering and error correction. A nonparametric unseen species model with Euler transformation was used to estimate a lower bound on total TCR beta diversity. The raw public data were reprocessed by TCRdb itself: fastp quality trimming at Q25, MiXCR clonotype calling, in-frame beta chains only. For every CDR3 protein sequence, its rows merge into one entry that carries the most common genes and DNA. TCRdb's processing, not the authors', yielded these V and J calls. The sample data list over 600,000 distinct CDR3 sequences, and more than 20% of these were observed just once. 3.5% to 4% of the sample is taken by the ten largest.

The sequence links TRBV12-3 or TRBV12-4 to TRBJ2-2; TRBD1 is a possible D gene, resting on 6 matching bases. Sequenced sample: blood. This receptor was identified in a man aged 65 to 85 in good health. The CDR3 protein: CAIQRNREGELFF. The sequenced DNA: TGTGCCATCCAGAGGAACAGGGAGGGGGAGCTGTTTTTT.